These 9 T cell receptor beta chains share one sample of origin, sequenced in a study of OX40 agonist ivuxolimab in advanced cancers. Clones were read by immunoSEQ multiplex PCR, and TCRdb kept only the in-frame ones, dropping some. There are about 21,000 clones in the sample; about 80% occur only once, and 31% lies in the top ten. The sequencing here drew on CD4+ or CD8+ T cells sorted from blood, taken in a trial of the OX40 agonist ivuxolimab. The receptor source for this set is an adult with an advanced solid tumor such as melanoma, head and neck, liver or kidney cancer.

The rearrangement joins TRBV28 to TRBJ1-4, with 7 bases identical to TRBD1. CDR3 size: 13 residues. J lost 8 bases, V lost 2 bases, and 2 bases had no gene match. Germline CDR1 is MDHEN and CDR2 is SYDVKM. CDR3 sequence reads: CASSLAGGEKLFF. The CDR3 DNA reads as TGTGCCAGCAGTTTAGCAGGGGGAGAAAAACTGTTTTTT.

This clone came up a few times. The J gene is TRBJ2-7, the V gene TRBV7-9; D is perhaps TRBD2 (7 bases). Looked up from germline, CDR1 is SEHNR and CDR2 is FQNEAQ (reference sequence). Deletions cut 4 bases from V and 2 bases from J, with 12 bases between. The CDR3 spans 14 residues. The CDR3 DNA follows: TGTGCCAGCAGCTCTCCGGGGGGCCCCTACGAGCAGTACTTC. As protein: CASSSPGGPYEQYF.

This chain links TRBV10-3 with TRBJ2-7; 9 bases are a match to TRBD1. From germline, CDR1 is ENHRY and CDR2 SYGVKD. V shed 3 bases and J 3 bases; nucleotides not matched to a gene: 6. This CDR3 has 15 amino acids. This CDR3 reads CAISDKTGGIYEQYF. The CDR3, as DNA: TGTGCCATCAGTGACAAGACAGGGGGAATCTACGAGCAGTACTTC.

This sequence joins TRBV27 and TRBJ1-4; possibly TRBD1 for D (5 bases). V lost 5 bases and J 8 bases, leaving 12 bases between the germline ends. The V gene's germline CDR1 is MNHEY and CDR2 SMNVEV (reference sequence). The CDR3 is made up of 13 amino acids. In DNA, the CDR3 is TGTGCCAGCAGTATGTGGGGCCGAGAAAAACTGTTTTTT. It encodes CASSMWGREKLFF.

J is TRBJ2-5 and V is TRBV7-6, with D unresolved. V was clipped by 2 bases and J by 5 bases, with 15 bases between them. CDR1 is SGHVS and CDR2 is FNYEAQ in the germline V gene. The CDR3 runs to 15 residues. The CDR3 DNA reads TGTGCCAGCAGCTTATTTCGCGACAATCAGGAGACCCAGTACTTC. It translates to CASSLFRDNQETQYF.

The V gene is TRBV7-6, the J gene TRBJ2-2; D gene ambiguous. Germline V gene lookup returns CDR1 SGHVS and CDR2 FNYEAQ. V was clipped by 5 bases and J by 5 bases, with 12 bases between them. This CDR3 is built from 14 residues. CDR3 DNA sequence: TGTGCCAGCAGCCTAGACCGAGGTACCGGGGAGCTGTTTTTT. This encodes CASSLDRGTGELFF.

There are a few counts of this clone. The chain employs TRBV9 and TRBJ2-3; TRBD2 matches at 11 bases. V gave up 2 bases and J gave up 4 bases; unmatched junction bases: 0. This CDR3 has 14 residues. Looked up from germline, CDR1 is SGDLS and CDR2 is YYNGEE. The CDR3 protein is CASSVGLAADTQYF. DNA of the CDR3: TGTGCCAGCAGCGTGGGACTAGCGGCAGATACGCAGTATTTT.

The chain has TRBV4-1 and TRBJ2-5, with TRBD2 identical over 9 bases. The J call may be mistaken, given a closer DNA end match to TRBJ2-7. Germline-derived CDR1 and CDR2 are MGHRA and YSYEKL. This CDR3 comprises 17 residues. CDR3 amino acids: CASSQDSRLAVGYEQYF. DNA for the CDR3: TGCGCCAGCAGCCAAGATTCCAGACTAGCGGTCGGGTACGAGCAGTACTTC.

This CDR3 reads CAWNRGGYNEQFF. CDR3 DNA: TGTGCCTGGAACAGGGGGGGTTACAATGAGCAGTTCTTC. J is TRBJ2-1 and V is TRBV30, with a tentative D call TRBD1 (8 bases). In germline, CDR1 is GTSNPN, CDR2 SVGIG (reference sequence). CDR3 length equals 13 residues. V was trimmed by 4 bases and J by 4 bases, leaving 11 bases between them.